Presented here are 27 T cell receptor beta chains from one specimen sequenced in a study of blood T cell repertoires in COVID-19. Assay used: immunoSEQ multiplex PCR; TCRdb lists only in-frame clones, some missing. This sample has some 16,000 clones, with roughly nine tenths found just once. Sequencing was carried out using peripheral blood. All receptors come from a man older than 75 with acute or convalescent COVID-19.

This chain uses TRBV2 with TRBJ1-1; 7 nucleotides agree with TRBD1. Germline V CDR1 and CDR2: SNHLY, FYNNEI. The CDR3 loop spans 13 amino acids. The V gene end was trimmed by 0 bases and the J gene end by 5 bases; junction bases not matched to a gene: 0. CDR3 nucleotide sequence: TGTGCCAGCAGTGAAGCCAGGGGGACTGAAGCTTTCTTT. This sequence encodes CASSEARGTEAFF.

The rearrangement uses TRBV5-4 and TRBJ2-7, with 7 bases fitting TRBD1. Germline CDR1 is SGHNT and CDR2 is YYREEE (reference sequence). The CDR3 has 16 amino acids. Trimming removed 1 base from V and 6 bases from J; junction bases left unmatched: 13. The CDR3 sequence is CASSLPGQAYWSEQYF. The DNA for the CDR3 is TGTGCCAGCAGCTTGCCAGGACAGGCGTACTGGAGCGAGCAGTACTTC.

V usage is TRBV3-1 (or the pseudogene TRBV3-2) and J usage is TRBJ1-2; D gene ambiguous. The CDR3 loop spans 13 amino acids. The germline V gene encodes CDR1 LGHDT and CDR2 YNNKEL (reference sequence). V lost 0 bases, J lost 8 bases, and 10 bases lay in between. CDR3 DNA: TGTGCCAGCAGCCAAGACGCTACGCGGGGCTACACCTTC. Its translation is CASSQDATRGYTF.

The V gene is TRBV20-1, the J gene TRBJ1-2; D not resolved. This CDR3 region has 14 residues. Germline V gene data show CDR1 as DFQATT and CDR2 as SNEGSKA (reference sequence). Trimming pared 3 bases from V and 2 bases from J, leaving 13 bases between. The CDR3 region is CSASLQLPNYGYTF. The CDR3 region has the DNA TGCAGTGCTAGTTTACAGCTTCCAAACTATGGCTACACCTTC.

The rearrangement uses TRBV27 and TRBJ2-3; D might be TRBD2 (7 bases). Trimming took off 8 bases at V and 2 bases at J, with 17 bases between the two ends. Germline V lookup: CDR1 MNHEY, CDR2 SMNVEV (reference sequence). The CDR3 runs to 15 residues. CDR3 loop: CASPGRGALTDTQYF. The DNA of the CDR3 is TGTGCCAGCCCCGGACGGGGGGCCCTCACAGATACGCAGTATTTT.

The V gene is TRBV5-8, the J gene TRBJ1-2, with 7 positions matching TRBD1. The junction had 10 bases not matched to a gene; V was cut back by 4 bases and J by 4 bases. The CDR3 is made up of 15 amino acids. The germline V gene encodes CDR1 SGHTS and CDR2 YDEGEE. The CDR3, as DNA: TGTGCCAGCAGCCCGGGACAGTTGGGGGCCTATGGCTACACCTTC. This codes for CASSPGQLGAYGYTF.

The rearrangement uses TRBV5-4 and TRBJ2-3; possibly TRBD2 for D (6 bases). The CDR3 is made up of 15 amino acids. Per germline, CDR1 SGHNT and CDR2 YYREEE (reference sequence). Trimming took off 4 bases at V and 1 base at J, with 13 bases between the two ends. The CDR3 is CASSRGGGGTDTQYF. CDR3 DNA sequence: TGTGCCAGCAGCCGGGGAGGTGGCGGCACAGATACGCAGTATTTT.

The chain has TRBV11-2 and TRBJ1-1; 7 nucleotides agree with TRBD1. V was pared by 3 bases and J by 0 bases, with 7 bases of the junction left unmatched. In germline, CDR1 is SGHAT, CDR2 FQNNGV. The CDR3 length is 16 residues. CDR3: CASSLVTGTVNTEAFF. CDR3 DNA sequence: TGTGCCAGCAGCTTGGTTACCGGGACAGTGAACACTGAAGCTTTCTTT.

Here the CDR3 DNA reads TGTGCCAGCAGTCTATCACAGGGGGCGGGTTTTCCCGGCTACACCTTC. Translation: CASSLSQGAGFPGYTF. V is TRBV28 and J is TRBJ1-2; 9 bases match TRBD1. Unmatched junction bases numbered 15, after V lost 5 bases and J lost 8 bases. The CDR3 is made up of 16 amino acids. The germline V gene encodes CDR1 MDHEN and CDR2 SYDVKM.

A single count supports this clone. The J gene is TRBJ1-6, the V gene TRBV7-9; no clear D gene. Trimming cost V 3 bases and J 7 bases, with 13 bases left between them. The germline V gene has CDR1 SEHNR and CDR2 FQNEAQ (reference sequence). The CDR3 is 15 residues long. The CDR3 reads CASSFPGRRNSPLHF. As DNA, the CDR3 is TGTGCCAGCAGCTTTCCGGGTCGTAGGAATTCACCCCTCCACTTT.

V is TRBV2 and J is TRBJ2-5; 13 positions match TRBD2. CDR3 size: 15 residues. Unmatched junction bases numbered 5, after V lost 6 bases and J lost 4 bases. CDR1 and CDR2 from the germline V gene are SNHLY and FYNNEI. The CDR3 sequence: CASRGLAGMGETQYF. CDR3 DNA: TGTGCCAGCAGGGGACTAGCGGGGATGGGAGAGACCCAGTACTTC.

This clone was seen a few times. The gene calls are TRBV6-6 and TRBJ2-1, with 7 bases fitting TRBD2. V was clipped by 4 bases and J by 6 bases; unmatched bases: 3. The length of the CDR3 is 13 residues. Germline CDR1 and CDR2: MNHNY and SVGAGI (reference sequence). The CDR3 bases are TGTGCCAGCAGTTTGGGACTACGCAATGAGCAGTTCTTC. Protein product: CASSLGLRNEQFF.

The rearrangement joins TRBV5-4 to TRBJ1-1, with a tentative D call TRBD1 (5 bases). Between the trimmed V and J ends, which lost 0 bases and 7 bases, there was a span of 10 bases. The CDR3 runs to 13 residues. The germline gives CDR1 SGHNT, CDR2 YYREEE (reference sequence). The DNA for the CDR3 is TGTGCCAGCAGCTTGGAAGGGGTGGGTGAAGCTTTCTTT. Residues: CASSLEGVGEAFF.

The chain recombines TRBV7-3 with TRBJ1-1; tentative D call: TRBD1 (6 bases). The V and J ends lost 5 bases and 8 bases respectively, with 12 bases between them. The CDR3 is made up of 12 amino acids. The germline V gene has CDR1 SGHTA and CDR2 FQGTGA. The CDR3 nucleotides read TGTGCCAGCAGCAGGGGGTCTGGGGAAGCTTTCTTT. This codes for CASSRGSGEAFF.

The rearrangement links TRBV6-1 to TRBJ2-3; D may be TRBD2 (7 bases). CDR3 length equals 16 residues. The germline CDR1 and CDR2 sequences are MNHNS and SASEGT. Trimming cost V 0 bases and J 5 bases, with 15 bases left between them. CDR3 loop: CASSEAGGRRGDTQYF. DNA for the CDR3: TGTGCCAGCAGTGAAGCGGGGGGGCGAAGGGGAGATACGCAGTATTTT.

The chain couples TRBV7-9 to TRBJ2-1; 9 bases fit TRBD2. The CDR3 runs 16 residues. Germline V gene lookup returns CDR1 SEHNR and CDR2 FQNEAQ (reference sequence). The junction had 6 bases not matched to a gene; V was cut back by 4 bases and J by 2 bases. CDR3 sequence reads: CASSSVAGATYNEQFF. CDR3 DNA sequence: TGTGCCAGCAGCTCTGTAGCGGGAGCGACCTACAATGAGCAGTTCTTC.

V gene TRBV30 combines with J gene TRBJ1-1; D may be TRBD1 (6 bases). The length of the CDR3 is 12 residues. Germline lookup yields CDR1 GTSNPN and CDR2 SVGIG (reference sequence). The V gene lost 7 bases and the J gene lost 0 bases, with 9 bases spanning the gap. The CDR3 here is CAYDRMNTEAFF. The CDR3 DNA follows: TGTGCCTACGACAGGATGAACACTGAAGCTTTCTTT. The full variable domain, rest sourced from reference TRBV30 and TRBJ1-1, is SQTIHQWPATLVQPVGSPLSLECTVEGTSNPNLYWYRQAAGRGLQLLFYSVGIGQISSEVPQNLSASRPQDRQFILSSKKLLLSDSGFYLCAYDRMNTEAFFGQGTRLTVV.

The chain combines TRBV2 with TRBJ1-6; D is perhaps TRBD1 (5 bases). The ends were cut back, 4 bases at V and 3 bases at J, with 16 bases in the middle. CDR3 length: 17 residues. Germline loops: CDR1 SNHLY, CDR2 FYNNEI. CDR3 sequence: CASSGPQAYYYNSPLHF. Written as DNA, the CDR3 is TGTGCCAGCAGTGGACCACAGGCGTATTACTATAATTCACCCCTCCACTTT.

The rearrangement links TRBV30 to TRBJ1-5; D is undetermined. CDR3 length equals 14 residues. Germline V CDR1 and CDR2: GTSNPN, SVGIG (reference sequence). Trimming shortened V by 2 bases and J by 4 bases, and 12 bases separated the two germline ends. In nucleotides, the CDR3 is TGTGCCTGGAGTAGTAATAACGGGAATCAGCCCCAGCATTTT. It specifies CAWSSNNGNQPQHF.

The chain combines TRBV30 with TRBJ1-6; a weak D match, TRBD1 (5 bases). The germline V gene has CDR1 GTSNPN and CDR2 SVGIG (reference sequence). With 4 bases removed from V and 4 bases from J, the gap between germline ends came to 11 bases. The CDR3 runs to 14 residues. The CDR3 bases are TGTGCCTGGACCCGGACAAGATATAATTCACCCCTCCACTTT. Amino acid sequence: CAWTRTRYNSPLHF.

The chain combines TRBV6-2 or TRBV6-3 with TRBJ1-1; a possible D gene is TRBD1 (5 bases). Germline V gives CDR1 MNHEY, CDR2 SVGEGT. This CDR3 comprises 13 residues. The V and J ends lost 5 bases and 4 bases respectively, with 11 bases between them. The CDR3, as DNA: TGTGCCAGCAGTGTCCGGGGGGGCACTGAAGCTTTCTTT. Amino acid sequence: CASSVRGGTEAFF.

The V gene is TRBV27, the J gene TRBJ2-7; TRBD1 matches at 9 bases. V dropped 5 bases and J dropped 5; count of bases not matched to a gene: 10. CDR1 is MNHEY and CDR2 is SMNVEV in the germline V gene (reference sequence). The CDR3 sequence is 15 residues long. The chain's CDR3 is CASSPPGTGSHEQYF. The CDR3 region has the DNA TGTGCCAGCAGTCCTCCCGGGACAGGGTCCCACGAGCAGTACTTC.

This clone was observed a single time. This chain connects TRBV18 to TRBJ1-1, with 9 positions matching TRBD1. The CDR3 sequence is 13 residues long. The V gene end was trimmed by 6 bases and the J gene end by 4 bases; junction bases not matched to a gene: 3. The germline CDR1 and CDR2 sequences are KGHSH and LQKENI. The CDR3 nucleotides are TGTGCCAGCTCGGGACAGGGAAGCACTGAAGCTTTCTTT. Its protein product is CASSGQGSTEAFF.

The DNA of the CDR3 is TGTGCCACCGAAAAATGTAGCGGGGAGACCCAGTACTTC. Protein sequence: CATEKCSGETQYF. V is TRBV21-1 and J is TRBJ2-5; the D segment call TRBD2 is taken from the table without a DNA check. TRBV21-1 is flagged as a pseudogene. This CDR3 is built from 13 residues.

The gene calls are TRBV10-2 and TRBJ1-1; D unresolved. Germline lookup yields CDR1 WSHSY and CDR2 SAAADI. This CDR3 spans 13 amino acids. V lost 2 bases to trimming and J lost 5 bases, with 9 bases between them. The CDR3 bases are TGCGCCAGCAGTGAGGCGGTGTTTACTGAAGCTTTCTTT. This gives the protein CASSEAVFTEAFF.

This rearrangement joins TRBV4-1 to TRBJ1-2; possible D gene TRBD1, 5 bases. In germline, CDR1 is MGHRA, CDR2 YSYEKL. Deletions cut 3 bases from V and 12 bases from J, with 14 bases between. CDR3 length equals 12 residues. The CDR3 loop reads CASSHGDSGNTF. CDR3 bases: TGCGCCAGCAGCCATGGAGACAGTGGGAACACCTTC.

This CDR3 is CASSDGQLNGYTF. The CDR3 DNA sequence: TGTGCCAGCAGTGACGGACAGTTGAATGGCTACACCTTC. The chain employs TRBV25-1 and TRBJ1-2; maybe TRBD1 (6 bases). The length of the CDR3 is 13 residues. Trimming shortened V by 3 bases and J by 6 bases, and 11 bases separated the two germline ends. Germline assignment: CDR1 MGHDK and CDR2 SYGVNS.